This TCR beta chain emerged from a study of spatial heterogeneity in lung cancer. Study information: Consistently, beta-chain sequences turned up in larger numbers than alpha-chain sequences did. Across tumor regions, counts of TCR transcripts showed a strong correlation with a T cell module score derived from matched bulk RNA-seq. Overall study findings and caveats: Expanded alpha and beta TCR counts within tumors tracked tumor mutation counts.

This clonotype is medium-sized (0.01 to 0.1%) in the sample. Antigen specificity is unknown. Via MiXCR, TCRdb re-called the 5' RACE reads, giving one row per CDR3 protein. The data hold some 9,900 distinct CDR3 sequences, with roughly 12% observed a single time. Specified time point: sample taken at primary tumor resection. This CDR3 has 17 amino acids. Trimming at V came to 5 bases and at J to 2 bases, leaving 9 bases not matched to a gene. The V gene is TRBV12-3 or TRBV12-4, the J gene TRBJ2-5; 12 nucleotides align to TRBD2. The sequence was obtained from a male donor with early-stage non-small cell lung cancer. The source was lung tumor tissue, collected at surgery. CDR3 sequence reads: CASSGTTGLAGQETQYF. The DNA of the CDR3 is TGTGCCAGCAGTGGAACTACCGGACTAGCGGGACAAGAGACCCAGTACTTC.